The clone carrying this T cell receptor beta chain was seen a handful of times. The antigen remains unidentified. These data originate in a study of T cells after yellow fever vaccination. Study at large: The SMART-Seq v4 Ultra Low Input method served to prepare the low-cell-number fractions.

UMIs were added to TCR cDNA along with a universal primer site when it was made by 5'RACE template switching. From the 5' RACE reads, TCRdb called clonotypes with MiXCR, one entry per CDR3 protein. The repertoire includes a few hundred thousand distinct CDR3 sequences, about 17% of them detected once, and roughly a sixth sits in the top ten. Overall study findings and caveats: Abundant bulk-derived clonotypes could contaminate FACS-sorted repertoires. Reappearance after the booster was seen for most primary-vaccination clones, at roughly 96% CD4 and 75% to 90% CD8.

This clonotype was sampled from a man younger than 35 who received the YFV17D yellow fever vaccine. The material sequenced was PBMCs, taken about 5 days after the first yellow fever vaccination.

The CDR3 bases are TGTGCCAGCAGCGGAAGGGGGGACCCCCCGGCAGATACGCAGTATTTT. Translated, it gives CASSGRGDPPADTQYF. The chain employs TRBV9 and TRBJ2-3; D tentatively fits TRBD1 or TRBD2 (6 bases each). The ends were cut back, 3 bases at V and 4 bases at J, with 18 bases in the middle. The germline CDR1 and CDR2 sequences are SGDLS and YYNGEE. The CDR3 is made up of 16 amino acids.